One and the same sample provided the 16 T cell receptor beta chains below, sequenced in a study of vaccination effects on CD4 cells after COVID-19. Method: immunoSEQ multiplex PCR; TCRdb's copy keeps in-frame clones and lacks some. The sample lists 67,000 or so clones, about 80% occurring once. These receptors have no known antigen. Sequencing was preceded by expansion of antigen-specific CD4+ T cells with viral peptide pools in the ViraFEST assay. Once cultured for around 11 days, the cells underwent separation to obtain CD4+ T cells. Either the mRNA-1273 or the BNT162b2 vaccine was given to participants as two doses. The sample was CD4+ T cells from PBMCs cultured with HCoV-229E spike peptides, taken after COVID-19 vaccination. These receptors came from a human donor who received a COVID-19 vaccine.

V gene TRBV24-1 combines with J gene TRBJ2-5; perhaps TRBD2 as D (5 bases). Trimming left V 0 bases short and J 5 bases short, with 12 bases between. The CDR3 runs to 15 residues. Germline V gene lookup returns CDR1 KGHDR and CDR2 SFDVKD. CDR3: CATSDLAGGSETQYF. In DNA, the CDR3 is TGTGCCACCAGTGATTTGGCAGGAGGTTCGGAGACCCAGTACTTC.

The gene calls are TRBV7-2 and TRBJ2-1; TRBD2 matches at 11 bases. The CDR3 has 15 residues. Germline V gene sequence: CDR1 SGHTA, CDR2 FQGNSA. With 0 bases clipped from V and 10 bases from J, the junction kept 5 bases outside the gene matches. The CDR3 sequence: CASSLALAGGREQFF. The CDR3, as DNA: TGTGCCAGCAGCTTAGCTCTAGCGGGGGGACGGGAGCAGTTCTTC.

The CDR3 DNA is TGTGCCAGCAGCCCCCACGGACAGGGTATGAACACTGAAGCTTTCTTT. This sequence encodes CASSPHGQGMNTEAFF. This rearrangement joins TRBV3-1 (or the pseudogene TRBV3-2) to TRBJ1-1, with 8 nucleotides matching TRBD1. V lost 4 bases to trimming and J lost 0 bases; unmatched junction nucleotides: 7. The germline V gene has CDR1 LGHDT and CDR2 YNNKEL (reference sequence). The CDR3 has 16 amino acids.

This clone was counted a single time. This chain joins TRBV9 and TRBJ1-6; D gene uncertain. The germline V gene has CDR1 SGDLS and CDR2 YYNGEE. The CDR3 length is 13 residues. Deletions cut 3 bases from V and 11 bases from J, with 12 bases between. The CDR3 is CASSAAAGAPLHF. DNA for the CDR3: TGTGCCAGCAGCGCCGCCGCGGGAGCACCCCTCCACTTT.

The gene calls are TRBV2 and TRBJ2-3, with 8 bases matching TRBD2. The V gene's germline CDR1 is SNHLY and CDR2 FYNNEI. This CDR3 is built from 15 residues. V dropped 7 bases and J dropped 0; count of bases not matched to a gene: 6. CDR3 protein: CASKGQRGSTDTQYF. The CDR3 nucleotides read TGTGCCAGCAAAGGCCAGCGGGGGAGCACAGATACGCAGTATTTT.

This clone was detected once. This chain uses TRBV5-4 with TRBJ2-5; no reliable D call. There are 14 residues in the CDR3. V dropped 4 bases and J dropped 0 bases, with 10 bases sitting between them. Per germline, CDR1 SGHNT and CDR2 YYREEE (reference sequence). DNA for the CDR3: TGTGCCAGCAGCCCAGATCAGAACCAAGAGACCCAGTACTTC. Translation gives CASSPDQNQETQYF.

The chain uses TRBV19 and TRBJ1-5, with D unresolved. The CDR3 covers 16 residues. CDR1 is LNHDA, CDR2 SQIVND, per germline (reference sequence). The germline V and J ends were trimmed by 1 base and 1 base, with 11 bases remaining between them. The CDR3 spells CASSIGQIVSNQPQHF. The CDR3 DNA is TGTGCCAGTAGTATAGGCCAGATTGTAAGCAATCAGCCCCAGCATTTT.

This chain joins TRBV5-1 and TRBJ1-2; maybe TRBD1 (6 bases). The ends were cut back, 0 bases at V and 0 bases at J, with 6 bases in the middle. Germline CDR1 and CDR2: SGHRS and YFSETQ. This CDR3 spans 14 amino acids. The CDR3 DNA is TGCGCCAGCAGCTTGGACAGGGCTAACTATGGCTACACCTTC. It encodes CASSLDRANYGYTF.

The chain is built from TRBV18 and TRBJ1-5; D perhaps matches TRBD1 (5 bases). Germline CDR1 and CDR2: KGHSH and LQKENI. The germline V and J ends were trimmed by 3 bases and 11 bases, with 14 bases remaining between them. The CDR3 is 13 amino acids. This CDR3 is CASSPTTVESQHF. DNA for the CDR3: TGTGCCAGCTCACCCACGACAGTTGAGTCCCAGCATTTT.

The chain carries TRBV5-5 and TRBJ2-1, with D possibly being TRBD1 (5 bases). The germline V and J ends were trimmed by 4 bases and 0 bases, with 11 bases remaining between them. This CDR3 region has 15 residues. Germline values: CDR1 SGHKS, CDR2 YYEKEE (reference sequence). CDR3 protein: CASSVTVSSYNEQFF. The CDR3 bases are TGTGCCAGCAGCGTGACAGTTAGCTCCTACAATGAGCAGTTCTTC.

This clone was picked up a small number of times. The chain joins TRBV4-1 to TRBJ2-7; either TRBD1 or TRBD2 may fit D (5 bases each). Per germline, CDR1 MGHRA and CDR2 YSYEKL. The CDR3 covers 14 residues. Between the trimmed V and J ends, which lost 3 bases and 7 bases, there was a span of 16 bases. Here the CDR3 reads CASSQYQGEGEQYV. The CDR3 bases are TGCGCCAGCAGCCAGTACCAGGGAGAGGGGGAGCAGTACGTC.

The sample holds one count of this clone. V usage is TRBV3-1 (or the pseudogene TRBV3-2) and J usage is TRBJ2-5; 16 bases line up with TRBD2. The CDR3 is 17 amino acids. V gave up 7 bases and J gave up 5 bases; unmatched junction bases: 10. CDR1 is LGHDT and CDR2 is YNNKEL in the germline V gene (reference sequence). CDR3 sequence reads: CASTTLGTSGGDETQYF. CDR3 DNA sequence: TGTGCCAGCACCACATTGGGGACTAGCGGGGGGGATGAGACCCAGTACTTC.

This clone appeared once. The rearrangement uses TRBV4-1 and TRBJ1-5, with D perhaps matching TRBD1 (6 bases). The germline V gene has CDR1 MGHRA and CDR2 YSYEKL. V was cut by 0 bases and J by 0 bases, with 15 bases left in between. This CDR3 has 18 residues. CDR3 region: CASSQEDWPGDSNQPQHF. CDR3 DNA: TGCGCCAGCAGCCAAGAAGATTGGCCAGGGGATAGCAATCAGCCCCAGCATTTT.

The chain uses TRBV19 and TRBJ1-4, with D possibly TRBD1 on 6 matching bases. CDR1 is LNHDA, CDR2 SQIVND, per germline (reference sequence). CDR3 length: 15 residues. V was pared by 6 bases and J by 0 bases, with 11 bases between. CDR3 DNA sequence: TGTGCCAGTAGCCCAGGGGTGGCAACTAATGAAAAACTGTTTTTT. This gives the protein CASSPGVATNEKLFF. Based on the CDR3 plus reference TRBV19 and TRBJ1-4, the full variable domain is DGGITQSPKYLFRKEGQNVTLSCEQNLNHDAMYWYRQDPGQGLRLIYYSQIVNDFQKGDIAEGYSVSREKKESFPLTVTSAQKNPTAFYLCASSPGVATNEKLFFGSGTQLSVL.

This chain connects TRBV6-5 to TRBJ2-2; no firm D call. The germline V gene encodes CDR1 MNHEY and CDR2 SVGAGI. The CDR3 extends over 14 amino acids. V dropped 2 bases and J dropped 6 bases, with 10 bases sitting between them. CDR3: CASSYERVAGELFF. CDR3 sequence (DNA): TGTGCCAGCAGTTACGAGCGTGTGGCCGGGGAGCTGTTTTTT.

The chain has TRBV18 and TRBJ2-2; D is unclear. V lost 4 bases, J lost 8 bases, and 8 bases lay in between. Germline V gene sequence: CDR1 KGHSH, CDR2 LQKENI. This CDR3 comprises 12 residues. In DNA, the CDR3 is TGTGCCAGCTCACAATCTACGGGGGAGCTGTTTTTT. Its translation: CASSQSTGELFF.